This is a list of T cell receptor beta chains from one sample in a study of radiotherapy plus CTLA-4 blockade in lung cancer. Measured with immunoSEQ multiplex PCR; TCRdb has only the in-frame clones, and not every one. The sample consists of 50,000 to 70,000 clones, 70% to 85% of them appearing once. Sequencing used peripheral blood, obtained from a patient treated with radiotherapy plus ipilimumab. The receptors originated from a human donor with non-small cell lung cancer who had a partial response to radiotherapy plus ipilimumab. CDR3s include the opening cysteine and the closing phenylalanine or tryptophan. D genes are given only for firm matches. Only part of the rows carry a size: once, few, many, or a class if the clone is expanded.

D,size,V,J,CDR3,DNA
NA,few,TRBV6-6,TRBJ2-7,CASSLGRPRNEQYF,TGTGCCAGCAGTCTCGGGAGACCACGGAACGAGCAGTACTTC
TRBD1,few,TRBV5-1,TRBJ2-1,CASSLAGGGMNEQFF,TGCGCCAGCAGCTTGGCAGGGGGCGGTATGAATGAGCAGTTCTTC
NA,NA,TRBV6-5,TRBJ1-2,CASRSGFTYGYTF,TGTGCCAGCAGGTCAGGGTTCACTTATGGCTACACCTTC
NA,few,TRBV5-4,TRBJ2-1,CASSSELGGASSYNEQFF,TGTGCCAGCAGCTCAGAACTTGGCGGGGCCTCCTCCTACAATGAGCAGTTCTTC
TRBD1,few,TRBV19,TRBJ1-1,CASSARDSSTEAFF,TGTGCCAGTAGTGCCCGGGACAGCAGTACTGAAGCTTTCTTT
NA,NA,TRBV6-6,TRBJ2-3,CASSYSQVTDTQYF,TGTGCCAGCAGTTACTCGCAGGTCACAGATACGCAGTATTTT
TRBD2,NA,TRBV5-4,TRBJ2-3,CASIDGLAPTDTQYF,TGTGCCAGCATCGACGGACTAGCCCCCACAGATACGCAGTATTTT
NA,few,TRBV5-4,TRBJ1-2,CASSLDQYGYTF,TGTGCCAGCAGCTTGGATCAGTATGGCTACACCTTC
TRBD1,NA,TRBV6-5,TRBJ1-1,CASSRPGGVNTEAFF,TGTGCCAGCAGTCGACCAGGGGGTGTGAACACTGAAGCTTTCTTT
NA,few,TRBV11-2,TRBJ2-1,CASSLGGGSKFF,TGTGCCAGCAGCTTAGGCGGCGGAAGTAAGTTCTTC
NA,NA,TRBV4-1,TRBJ2-1,CASSQYGTPYNEQFF,TGCGCCAGCAGCCAATACGGGACACCCTACAATGAGCAGTTCTTC
TRBD1,NA,TRBV27,TRBJ2-7,CASSSRQGMYYEQYF,TGTGCCAGCAGTTCTAGACAGGGAATGTACTACGAGCAGTACTTC
TRBD1,NA,TRBV6-5,TRBJ1-1,CASSRTGAGNTEAFF,TGTGCCAGCAGTAGGACAGGGGCTGGGAACACTGAAGCTTTCTTT
NA,once,TRBV28,TRBJ1-5,CASSLGGRINQPQHF,TGTGCCAGCAGTTTAGGGGGCAGAATCAATCAGCCCCAGCATTTT
NA,NA,TRBV9,TRBJ2-5,CASSVAALETQYF,TGTGCCAGCAGCGTAGCAGCGCTCGAGACCCAGTACTTC
NA,NA,TRBV11-3,TRBJ2-7,CASSFREGHEQYF,TGTGCCAGCAGCTTCCGGGAAGGACACGAGCAGTACTTC
TRBD1,NA,TRBV6-5,TRBJ1-5,CASRRLDRAQPQHF,TGTGCCAGCAGGAGATTAGACAGGGCCCAGCCCCAGCATTTT
TRBD2,NA,TRBV27,TRBJ2-1,CASSLRGGAANEQFF,TGTGCCAGCAGTTTACGGGGGGGGGCCGCGAATGAGCAGTTCTTC
TRBD1,NA,TRBV14,TRBJ1-1,CASSQGDRTKSTEAFF,TGTGCCAGCAGCCAAGGGGACAGGACCAAAAGCACTGAAGCTTTCTTT
TRBD2,NA,TRBV11-2,TRBJ2-2,CASSSPSGGAGELFF,TGTGCCAGCAGCTCCCCTAGCGGGGGGGCCGGGGAGCTGTTTTTT
NA,NA,TRBV6-5,TRBJ1-1,CASRNGGWGEAFF,TGTGCCAGCAGGAACGGCGGGTGGGGTGAAGCTTTCTTT
NA,NA,TRBV19,TRBJ1-1,CASSIARLNTEAFF,TGTGCCAGTAGTATAGCGAGGTTGAACACTGAAGCTTTCTTT
TRBD1,NA,TRBV7-6,TRBJ1-1,CASSAYRGLNTEAFF,TGTGCCAGCAGCGCCTACAGGGGGCTGAACACTGAAGCTTTCTTT
NA,once,TRBV5-1,TRBJ1-1,CASSLGHQNTEAFF,TGCGCCAGCAGCTTGGGACACCAGAACACTGAAGCTTTCTTT